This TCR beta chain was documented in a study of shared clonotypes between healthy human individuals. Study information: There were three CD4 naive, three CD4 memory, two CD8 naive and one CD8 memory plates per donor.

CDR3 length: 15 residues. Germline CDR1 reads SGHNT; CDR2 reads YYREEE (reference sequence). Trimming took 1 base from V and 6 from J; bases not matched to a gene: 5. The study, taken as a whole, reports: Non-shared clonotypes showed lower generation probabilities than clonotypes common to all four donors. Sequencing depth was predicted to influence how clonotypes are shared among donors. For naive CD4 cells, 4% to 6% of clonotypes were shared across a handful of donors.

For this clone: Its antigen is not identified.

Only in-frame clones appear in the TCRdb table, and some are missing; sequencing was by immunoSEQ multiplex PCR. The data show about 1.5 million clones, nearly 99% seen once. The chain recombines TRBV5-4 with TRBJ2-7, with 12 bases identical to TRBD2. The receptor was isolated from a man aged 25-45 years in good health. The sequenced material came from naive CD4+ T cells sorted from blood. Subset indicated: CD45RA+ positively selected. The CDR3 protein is CASSLSLAGGSEQYF. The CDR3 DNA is TGTGCCAGCAGCTTGTCACTAGCGGGAGGTTCCGAGCAGTACTTC.